The 30 T cell receptor beta chains below all came from one sample that was sequenced in a study of blood T cell repertoires in COVID-19 (dated by TCRdb to the early 2020s). Libraries were constructed by the immunoSEQ multiplex PCR assay. Drawn from immuneACCESS, this table holds only the in-frame rearrangements with V and J called that TCRdb kept. Clones are partly lost; checked studies trace under half to an unresolved V gene and leave the rest unexplained. The sample table holds 250,000 to 350,000 clones, of which over 85% were seen once. The top ten clones comprise around 2.5% of the sample. Material: PBMCs or T cells enriched from blood (not recorded which). These receptors were obtained from a man aged 60 to 69 who had recovered from COVID-19.

The CDR3 loop is CASSAGQENNEQFF. As DNA, the CDR3 is TGTGCCAGCAGTGCTGGACAGGAGAACAATGAGCAGTTCTTC. The chain carries TRBV2 and TRBJ2-1; 7 bases align to TRBD1. Per germline, CDR1 SNHLY and CDR2 FYNNEI. The ends lost 4 bases at V and 5 bases at J; junction bases unmatched: 5. The CDR3 sequence is 14 residues long. The whole variable domain, filled in from reference TRBV2 and TRBJ2-1, reads EPEVTQTPSHQVTQMGQEVILRCVPISNHLYFYWYRQILGQKVEFLVSFYNNEISEKSEIFDDQFSVERPDGSNFTLKIRSTKLEDSAMYFCASSAGQENNEQFFGPGTRLTVL.

The chain carries TRBV30 and TRBJ1-2, with 7 bases fitting TRBD1. Losses at the gene ends were 5 bases for V and 1 base for J; bases not matched to a gene: 10. The V gene's germline CDR1 is GTSNPN and CDR2 SVGIG (reference sequence). The CDR3 has 15 amino acids. CDR3 sequence: CAWGLTGARNYGYTF. CDR3 in DNA: TGTGCCTGGGGACTAACAGGGGCCCGTAACTATGGCTACACCTTC.

The rearrangement links TRBV9 to TRBJ1-1, with no clear D. CDR3 length: 14 amino acids. The V gene's germline CDR1 is SGDLS and CDR2 YYNGEE. The germline V and J ends were trimmed by 0 bases and 4 bases, with 10 bases remaining between them. The CDR3 sequence: CASSVGARSTEAFF. The CDR3 nucleotides read TGTGCCAGCAGCGTAGGGGCCAGGTCCACTGAAGCTTTCTTT. Supplemented by reference TRBV9 and TRBJ1-1, the full variable domain reads DSGVTQTPKHLITATGQRVTLRCSPRSGDLSVYWYQQSLDQGLQFLIQYYNGEERAKGNILERFSAQQFPDLHSELNLSSLELGDSALYFCASSVGARSTEAFFGQGTRLTVV.

This clone occurred once. This chain links TRBV29-1 with TRBJ2-7; TRBD1 is a possible D gene (6 bases). Germline CDR1 is SQVTM and CDR2 is ANQGSEA. The CDR3 extends over 11 amino acids. Trimming shortened V by 7 bases and J by 5 bases, and 12 bases separated the two germline ends. The CDR3 sequence: CSGGQTHEQYF. CDR3 bases: TGCAGCGGAGGACAGACCCACGAGCAGTACTTC.

This chain links TRBV4-3 with TRBJ1-1; D may be TRBD1 (6 bases). This CDR3 contains 14 residues. Germline loops: CDR1 LGHNA, CDR2 YSLEER. V was cut by 4 bases and J by 4 bases, with 13 bases left in between. For the CDR3, the DNA is TGCGCCAGCAGCCTCGTAGGGGGGGGCACTGAAGCTTTCTTT. Translated, it gives CASSLVGGGTEAFF.

The chain employs TRBV5-4 and TRBJ2-2; tentatively, D is TRBD2 (6 bases). Germline-derived CDR1 and CDR2 are SGHNT and YYREEE (reference sequence). V shed 5 bases and J shed 7 bases, with 18 bases lying between them. This CDR3 region has 15 residues. DNA for the CDR3: TGTGCCAGCAGTTCGGGACTTCGTAGGGACGGGGAGCTGTTTTTT. Translated: CASSSGLRRDGELFF.

CDR3 sequence reads: CASSLWKGQGLDEQYF. As DNA, the CDR3 is TGCGCCAGCAGCTTGTGGAAGGGACAGGGGCTTGACGAGCAGTACTTC. V is TRBV5-1 and J is TRBJ2-7, with 10 bases identical to TRBD1. The CDR3 runs 16 residues. From germline, CDR1 is SGHRS and CDR2 YFSETQ. Trimming cost V 1 base and J 5 bases; bases outside gene matches: 9.

The chain is built from TRBV9 and TRBJ1-4; 10 bases line up with TRBD1. Per the germline V gene, CDR1 is SGDLS and CDR2 is YYNGEE. This CDR3 spans 16 amino acids. The V gene end was trimmed by 3 bases and the J gene end by 3 bases; junction bases not matched to a gene: 5. This CDR3 is CASSAWGTGANEKLFF. CDR3 DNA: TGTGCCAGCAGCGCGTGGGGGACAGGGGCTAATGAAAAACTGTTTTTT.

The rearrangement uses TRBV5-1 and TRBJ2-2, with 12 positions matching TRBD1. The CDR3 loop spans 15 amino acids. Germline lookup yields CDR1 SGHRS and CDR2 YFSETQ. V lost 9 bases, J lost 5 bases, and 8 bases stayed unmatched. The CDR3 reads CATWPGQGATGELFF. In nucleotides, the CDR3 is TGCGCCACCTGGCCGGGACAGGGGGCAACCGGGGAGCTGTTTTTT. The full variable domain, completed using reference TRBV5-1 and TRBJ2-2, is KAGVTQTPRYLIKTRGQQVTLSCSPISGHRSVSWYQQTPGQGLQFLFEYFSETQRNKGNFPGRFSGRQFSNSRSEMNVSTLELGDSALYLCATWPGQGATGELFFGEGSRLTVL.

J is TRBJ1-1 and V is TRBV2; D remains unclear. The V and J ends lost 5 bases and 0 bases respectively, with 10 bases between them. The germline CDR1 and CDR2 sequences are SNHLY and FYNNEI. This CDR3 has 14 residues. This chain's CDR3 is CASSPGRLNTEAFF. The DNA for the CDR3 is TGTGCCAGCAGTCCAGGCCGACTGAACACTGAAGCTTTCTTT.

V is TRBV29-1 and J is TRBJ2-3; a weak D match, TRBD2 (5 bases). V was trimmed by 3 bases and J by 11 bases, leaving 18 bases between them. Germline-derived CDR1 and CDR2 are SQVTM and ANQGSEA. The CDR3 totals 13 residues. Here the CDR3 DNA reads TGCAGCGTTGATCTTTTGGGAGCACGGGGGCAGTATTTT. Protein: CSVDLLGARGQYF.

The rearrangement links TRBV5-1 to TRBJ2-3; no reliable D call. Germline lookup yields CDR1 SGHRS and CDR2 YFSETQ. The CDR3 has 15 amino acids. The V end was cut by 1 base, the J end by 2 bases, with 11 bases between. DNA for the CDR3: TGCGCCAGCAGCTTGCGTAGCTCCACCACAGATACGCAGTATTTT. This gives the protein CASSLRSSTTDTQYF. Complete variable domain (other parts from reference TRBV5-1 and TRBJ2-3): KAGVTQTPRYLIKTRGQQVTLSCSPISGHRSVSWYQQTPGQGLQFLFEYFSETQRNKGNFPGRFSGRQFSNSRSEMNVSTLELGDSALYLCASSLRSSTTDTQYFGPGTRLTVL.

The chain recombines TRBV5-5 with TRBJ2-2; 14 bases fit TRBD2. CDR3 length: 18 amino acids. Trimming removed 4 bases from V and 5 bases from J; junction bases left unmatched: 10. Germline V CDR1 and CDR2: SGHKS, YYEKEE (reference sequence). The CDR3 loop is CASSPPGLAGVGTGELFF. In DNA form, the CDR3 reads TGTGCCAGCAGCCCACCGGGACTAGCGGGAGTGGGGACCGGGGAGCTGTTTTTT. Based on the CDR3 plus reference TRBV5-5 and TRBJ2-2, the full variable domain is DAGVTQSPTHLIKTRGQQVTLRCSPISGHKSVSWYQQVLGQGPQFIFQYYEKEERGRGNFPDRFSARQFPNYSSELNVNALLLGDSALYLCASSPPGLAGVGTGELFFGEGSRLTVL.

The V and J genes are TRBV9 and TRBJ1-4; TRBD1 matches 7 bases. This CDR3 has 14 residues. Germline CDR1 is SGDLS and CDR2 is YYNGEE. V lost 6 bases and J lost 8; bases outside the gene matches: 10. The CDR3 DNA reads as TGTGCCAGCAACAGGGGTGCACTTGGCGAAAAACTGTTTTTT. Protein product: CASNRGALGEKLFF. The complete variable domain, with remaining parts taken from reference TRBV9 and TRBJ1-4, reads DSGVTQTPKHLITATGQRVTLRCSPRSGDLSVYWYQQSLDQGLQFLIQYYNGEERAKGNILERFSAQQFPDLHSELNLSSLELGDSALYFCASNRGALGEKLFFGSGTQLSVL.

The rearrangement joins TRBV5-4 to TRBJ1-2; weak D call: TRBD1 (5 bases). Germline values: CDR1 SGHNT, CDR2 YYREEE (reference sequence). The CDR3 is 14 residues long. Trimming stripped 2 bases from V and 8 bases from J, with 16 bases between. The CDR3 DNA sequence: TGTGCCAGCAGCTTCGCGCAAACAGCAGGGGGCTACACCTTC. Translation: CASSFAQTAGGYTF. Looking up the rest from reference TRBV5-4 and TRBJ1-2 gives the full variable domain: ETGVTQSPTHLIKTRGQQVTLRCSSQSGHNTVSWYQQALGQGPQFIFQYYREEENGRGNFPPRFSGLQFPNYSSELNVNALELDDSALYLCASSFAQTAGGYTFGSGTRLTVV.

This clone appeared a single time. The CDR3 coding sequence is TGTGCCTGGAGTGTCCAGGGGATCAGCAATCAGCCCCAGCATTTT. Translating it yields CAWSVQGISNQPQHF. The rearrangement joins TRBV30 to TRBJ1-5; D is perhaps TRBD1 (6 bases). Looked up from germline, CDR1 is GTSNPN and CDR2 is SVGIG (reference sequence). This CDR3 is 15 amino acids long. V lost 0 bases and J 1 base, leaving 10 bases between the germline ends.

V and J are TRBV7-2 and TRBJ1-6; D is ambiguous. The CDR3 is 13 residues long. V lost 4 bases to trimming and J lost 7 bases, with 8 bases between them. Germline values: CDR1 SGHTA, CDR2 FQGNSA. The CDR3 here is CASSSARNSPLHF. Here the CDR3 DNA reads TGTGCCAGCAGCTCAGCGCGGAATTCACCCCTCCACTTT.

This chain uses TRBV6-1 with TRBJ2-7, with D possibly TRBD1 on 6 matching bases. V gave up 0 bases and J gave up 7 bases, with 13 bases separating them. Germline CDR1 and CDR2: MNHNS and SASEGT. The CDR3 covers 14 residues. The CDR3: CASSEAPQGREQYF. Here the CDR3 DNA reads TGTGCCAGCAGTGAAGCCCCCCAGGGGCGTGAGCAGTACTTC.

The chain links TRBV4-3 to TRBJ1-1; TRBD1 aligns across 7 bases. V was pared by 0 bases and J by 5 bases, with 6 bases of the junction left unmatched. CDR3 length: 15 amino acids. Germline CDR1 LGHNA, CDR2 YSLEER. CDR3 residues: CASSQDFRGYTEAFF. The CDR3 DNA reads as TGCGCCAGCAGCCAAGATTTCAGGGGGTATACTGAAGCTTTCTTT.

The count of this clone is one. The chain has TRBV6-4 and TRBJ1-5; TRBD1 matches 7 bases. In germline, CDR1 is MRHNA, CDR2 SNTAGT. Trimming at V came to 0 bases and at J to 4 bases, leaving 6 bases not matched to a gene. CDR3 length: 16 residues. CDR3 protein: CASSDSLQGYNQPQHF. The CDR3 bases are TGTGCCAGCAGTGACTCTTTACAGGGGTATAATCAGCCCCAGCATTTT.

The V call is TRBV11-3, the J call TRBJ1-1; 7 bases are a match to TRBD1. Germline assignment: CDR1 SGHNT and CDR2 YENEEA. This CDR3 comprises 14 residues. V lost 5 bases and J lost 3; bases outside the gene matches: 6. The DNA of the CDR3 is TGTGCCAGCAGCCCAGGGGGATTACACACTGAAGCTTTCTTT. It is translated as CASSPGGLHTEAFF.

The chain has TRBV19 and TRBJ1-1; TRBD1 agrees at 7 bases. Unmatched junction bases numbered 9, after V lost 6 bases and J lost 5 bases. Germline lookup yields CDR1 LNHDA and CDR2 SQIVND (reference sequence). The CDR3 runs to 14 residues. This chain's CDR3 is CASSITGVWTEAFF. Here the CDR3 DNA reads TGTGCCAGTAGCATAACAGGGGTTTGGACTGAAGCTTTCTTT.

V usage is TRBV5-1 and J usage is TRBJ2-7, with a possible D match to TRBD1 (6 bases). V was clipped by 5 bases and J by 6 bases, with 15 bases between them. The CDR3 is made up of 13 amino acids. Germline V CDR1 and CDR2: SGHRS, YFSETQ. For the CDR3, the DNA is TGCGCCAGCAGGGAAGGACAGTCGTTCGAGCAGTACTTC. Protein: CASREGQSFEQYF.

The rearrangement links TRBV4-3 to TRBJ2-7; D is unclear. V was clipped by 0 bases and J by 6 bases, with 9 bases between them. The CDR3 is 13 residues long. Looked up from germline, CDR1 is LGHNA and CDR2 is YSLEER. The CDR3 DNA sequence: TGCGCCAGCAGCCAAGAGAGGAACGCCGAGCAGTACTTC. Translated: CASSQERNAEQYF.

The V gene is TRBV24-1, the J gene TRBJ2-1, with 8 bases identical to TRBD2. V was pared by 8 bases and J by 10 bases, with 9 bases of the junction left unmatched. Germline V lookup: CDR1 KGHDR, CDR2 SFDVKD. CDR3 length equals 13 residues. CDR3 bases: TGTGCCACCACGGGACTAGTGGGAGGCGAGCAGTTCTTC. Translating it yields CATTGLVGGEQFF.

The rearrangement uses TRBV7-2 and TRBJ1-3, with D tentatively TRBD1 (5 bases). The CDR3 runs to 15 residues. V was cut by 5 bases and J by 3 bases, with 14 bases left in between. Germline CDR1 is SGHTA and CDR2 is FQGNSA. The CDR3 sequence is CASSNGQLNGNTIYF. Written as DNA, the CDR3 is TGTGCCAGCAGCAACGGACAACTAAATGGAAACACCATATATTTT.

The chain joins TRBV3-1 (or the pseudogene TRBV3-2) to TRBJ1-1; D unclear. V lost 3 bases and J 2 bases, leaving 7 bases between the germline ends. Germline-derived CDR1 and CDR2 are LGHDT and YNNKEL (reference sequence). The CDR3 consists of 13 residues. The CDR3 DNA is TGTGCCAGCAGCCATTTTCTTAACACTGAAGCTTTCTTT. It encodes CASSHFLNTEAFF.

The CDR3 sequence is CASSGDRSSPLHF. The CDR3 region has the DNA TGTGCCAGCAGCGGTGACAGGAGCTCACCCCTCCACTTT. V gene TRBV27 combines with J gene TRBJ1-6, with a tentative D call TRBD1 (6 bases). This CDR3 contains 13 residues. Germline CDR1 and CDR2: MNHEY and SMNVEV (reference sequence). V was trimmed by 6 bases and J by 10 bases, leaving 13 bases between them.

This chain links TRBV4-2 with TRBJ1-2; TRBD1 matches at 10 bases. This CDR3 region has 13 residues. Germline V gene lookup returns CDR1 LGHNA and CDR2 YNFKEQ. J lost 7 bases, V lost 6 bases, and 5 bases had no gene match. The DNA for the CDR3 is TGTGCCAGCAGTTACGACAGGGGGCCTGGCTACACCTTC. Encoded protein: CASSYDRGPGYTF.

The chain combines TRBV7-9 with TRBJ2-7; weak D call: TRBD2 (6 bases). Trimming left V 0 bases short and J 4 bases short, with 13 bases between. This CDR3 is built from 15 residues. Per germline, CDR1 SEHNR and CDR2 FQNEAQ (reference sequence). This CDR3 reads CASSLAGAGRYEQYF. CDR3 DNA: TGTGCCAGCAGCTTAGCAGGAGCGGGCAGATACGAGCAGTACTTC.